The rows below give T cell receptor beta chains drawn from one sample of a study of spatial heterogeneity in lung cancer. TCRdb independently ran MiXCR on the 5' RACE reads; one entry per CDR3 protein. Of thousands of distinct CDR3 sequences detected, over 9.5% appear once; the ten largest clones hold roughly 11%. Material: lung tumor tissue, obtained at surgery. The origin of the receptors is a male donor with early-stage non-small cell lung cancer. CDR3s include the opening cysteine and the closing phenylalanine or tryptophan. The order of the fields is CDR3 protein, CDR3 DNA, V gene, D gene, J gene, clone size. A D gene is named only where the DNA matches it firmly. The listing skips clone size in some rows; elsewhere it reads once, few, many or a size class.

CDR3 protein: CASSSDPRSASGANVLTF
CDR3 DNA: TGTGCCAGCAGTTCGGATCCACGATCGGCCTCTGGGGCCAACGTCCTGACTTTC
V gene: TRBV28
D gene: -
J gene: TRBJ2-6
clone size: medium-sized

CDR3 protein: CASSLSTGDTQYF
CDR3 DNA: TGTGCCAGCAGTTTATCGACAGGGGATACGCAGTATTTT
V gene: TRBV27
D gene: TRBD1
J gene: TRBJ2-3
clone size: once

CDR3 protein: CASSRAWGYTF
CDR3 DNA: TGTGCCAGCAGCCGTGCGTGGGGCTACACCTTC
V gene: TRBV5-6
D gene: -
J gene: TRBJ1-2
clone size: -

CDR3 protein: CASSLVQGASHEQYF
CDR3 DNA: TGTGCCAGCAGCTTGGTACAGGGGGCTTCCCACGAGCAGTACTTC
V gene: TRBV5-6
D gene: TRBD1
J gene: TRBJ2-7
clone size: medium-sized

CDR3 protein: CATSGGLAGGLRYNEQFF
CDR3 DNA: TGTGCCACCAGTGGTGGACTAGCGGGAGGGTTGCGCTACAATGAGCAGTTCTTC
V gene: TRBV24-1
D gene: TRBD2
J gene: TRBJ2-1
clone size: many

CDR3 protein: CASSYDRTGYEKLFF
CDR3 DNA: TGTGCCAGCAGTTATGACAGGACAGGGTATGAAAAACTGTTTTTT
V gene: TRBV6-5
D gene: TRBD1
J gene: TRBJ1-4
clone size: -

CDR3 protein: CASSPDRGRRGTEAFF
CDR3 DNA: TGCGCCAGCAGCCCGGACAGGGGGCGCCGGGGCACTGAAGCTTTCTTT
V gene: TRBV5-1
D gene: TRBD1
J gene: TRBJ1-1
clone size: many

CDR3 protein: CASSLRLAGGFDEQFF
CDR3 DNA: TGTGCCAGCAGCCTCAGACTAGCGGGAGGTTTCGATGAGCAGTTCTTC
V gene: TRBV4-2
D gene: TRBD2
J gene: TRBJ2-1
clone size: -

CDR3 protein: CASSLEASGSSSYEQYF
CDR3 DNA: TGCGCCAGCAGCTTGGAGGCTAGCGGGAGCAGCTCCTACGAGCAGTACTTC
V gene: TRBV5-1
D gene: TRBD2
J gene: TRBJ2-7
clone size: few

CDR3 protein: CASSFRGVGTYNSPLHF
CDR3 DNA: TGTGCCAGCAGTTTCCGAGGGGTCGGCACCTATAATTCACCCCTCCACTTT
V gene: TRBV28
D gene: -
J gene: TRBJ1-6
clone size: many

CDR3 protein: CAWSVDTQYF
CDR3 DNA: TGTGCCTGGAGTGTAGATACGCAGTATTTT
V gene: TRBV30
D gene: -
J gene: TRBJ2-3
clone size: many

CDR3 protein: CASSFNNEQFF
CDR3 DNA: TGTGCCAGCAGCTTTAACAATGAGCAGTTCTTC
V gene: TRBV7-9
D gene: -
J gene: TRBJ2-1
clone size: many

CDR3 protein: CSAEHLSGRATDTQYF
CDR3 DNA: TGCAGTGCCGAACACCTTAGCGGGAGAGCCACAGATACGCAGTATTTT
V gene: TRBV20-1
D gene: TRBD2
J gene: TRBJ2-3
clone size: -

CDR3 protein: CATSDFGGRAVDEQFF
CDR3 DNA: TGTGCCACCAGTGATTTCGGCGGGAGGGCCGTCGATGAGCAGTTCTTC
V gene: TRBV24-1
D gene: TRBD2
J gene: TRBJ2-1
clone size: many

CDR3 protein: CASSSQGGRTEAFF
CDR3 DNA: TGTGCCAGCAGTTCACAGGGGGGTCGAACTGAAGCTTTCTTT
V gene: TRBV12-3/TRBV12-4
D gene: TRBD1
J gene: TRBJ1-1
clone size: many

CDR3 protein: CASGGTVNSPLHF
CDR3 DNA: TGTGCCAGCGGGGGGACCGTTAATTCACCCCTCCACTTT
V gene: TRBV6-5
D gene: -
J gene: TRBJ1-6
clone size: -

CDR3 protein: CASSLGDGMRDEQFF
CDR3 DNA: TGTGCCAGCAGCTTAGGGGACGGGATGCGCGATGAGCAGTTCTTC
V gene: TRBV7-9
D gene: -
J gene: TRBJ2-1
clone size: medium-sized

CDR3 protein: CARKTNPGQREQFF
CDR3 DNA: TGTGCCAGAAAGACTAACCCCGGCCAGCGGGAGCAGTTCTTC
V gene: TRBV2
D gene: -
J gene: TRBJ2-1
clone size: -

CDR3 protein: CAISTGQQETQYF
CDR3 DNA: TGTGCCATCAGTACAGGACAGCAAGAGACCCAGTACTTC
V gene: TRBV10-3
D gene: -
J gene: TRBJ2-5
clone size: many

CDR3 protein: CASSLGQGNSPLHF
CDR3 DNA: TGTGCCAGCAGTTTGGGACAGGGGAATTCACCCCTCCACTTT
V gene: TRBV12-3/TRBV12-4
D gene: TRBD1
J gene: TRBJ1-6
clone size: medium-sized

CDR3 protein: CASSLGGPAYEQYF
CDR3 DNA: TGTGCCAGCAGTTTAGGGGGACCAGCCTACGAGCAGTACTTC
V gene: TRBV27
D gene: -
J gene: TRBJ2-7
clone size: many

CDR3 protein: CAWSAPDRDGPLHF
CDR3 DNA: TGTGCCTGGAGTGCGCCCGACAGAGATGGGCCCCTCCACTTT
V gene: TRBV30
D gene: -
J gene: TRBJ1-6
clone size: medium-sized

CDR3 protein: CAISETGGPYEQYF
CDR3 DNA: TGTGCCATCAGTGAGACAGGGGGGCCCTACGAGCAGTACTTC
V gene: TRBV10-3
D gene: TRBD1
J gene: TRBJ2-7
clone size: -

CDR3 protein: CSASEGGTEAFF
CDR3 DNA: TGCAGTGCTAGTGAGGGGGGTACTGAAGCTTTCTTT
V gene: TRBV20-1
D gene: -
J gene: TRBJ1-1
clone size: medium-sized

CDR3 protein: CASSSYRTSDGTDTQYF
CDR3 DNA: TGTGCCAGCAGCTCTTACCGGACTAGCGACGGCACAGATACGCAGTATTTT
V gene: TRBV7-2
D gene: TRBD2
J gene: TRBJ2-3
clone size: many

CDR3 protein: CSVEDAFTHTDTQYF
CDR3 DNA: TGCAGCGTCGAGGACGCCTTTACACACACAGATACGCAGTATTTT
V gene: TRBV29-1
D gene: -
J gene: TRBJ2-3
clone size: -

CDR3 protein: CASSTLGAGKDEQYF
CDR3 DNA: TGTGCCAGCAGCACATTGGGGGCCGGTAAGGACGAGCAGTACTTC
V gene: TRBV28
D gene: -
J gene: TRBJ2-7
clone size: -

CDR3 protein: CASSLARFTGELFF
CDR3 DNA: TGTGCCAGCAGTTTAGCGAGGTTCACCGGGGAGCTGTTTTTT
V gene: TRBV27
D gene: -
J gene: TRBJ2-2
clone size: medium-sized

CDR3 protein: CASSLGALKAYEQYF
CDR3 DNA: TGTGCCAGCAGCTTAGGAGCGCTCAAGGCCTACGAGCAGTACTTC
V gene: TRBV7-2
D gene: -
J gene: TRBJ2-7
clone size: medium-sized

CDR3 protein: CASSPRGRGPYGYTF
CDR3 DNA: TGTGCCAGCAGCCCCAGGGGGCGCGGGCCCTATGGCTACACCTTC
V gene: TRBV27
D gene: TRBD1
J gene: TRBJ1-2
clone size: medium-sized

CDR3 protein: CASSLGGVNIQYF
CDR3 DNA: TGTGCCAGCAGTTTAGGGGGAGTAAACATTCAGTACTTC
V gene: TRBV12-3/TRBV12-4
D gene: -
J gene: TRBJ2-4
clone size: many